These 29 T cell receptor beta chains originate from one sample sequenced in a study of spatial heterogeneity in lung cancer. TCRdb analysed the 5' RACE reads with MiXCR anew, one entry per CDR3 protein. The sample has some 4,700 distinct CDR3 sequences; less than 5% are singletons. Noted time point: sample taken at primary tumor resection. Their recognized antigens are unknown. Study conclusions and caveats: How many expanded intratumoral alpha and beta TCRs were present tracked the tumor mutation count, which was a count of nonsynonymous mutations.

Sequencing used lung tumor tissue, obtained at surgery. These receptors were obtained from a female donor with early-stage non-small cell lung cancer.

This clonotype was detected many times. V and J are TRBV29-1 and TRBJ2-5; D is ambiguous. The CDR3 covers 12 residues. Germline V lookup: CDR1 SQVTM, CDR2 ANQGSEA. The V gene lost 3 bases and the J gene lost 5 bases, with 10 bases spanning the gap. The CDR3 nucleotides read TGCAGCGTTGATCGGTTCCAGGAGACCCAGTACTTC. It encodes CSVDRFQETQYF.

This clonotype was picked up a small number of times. The J gene is TRBJ2-7, the V gene TRBV5-4; possibly TRBD2 for D (5 bases). Trimming took 4 bases from V and 1 from J, leaving 9 bases between them. CDR3 length: 13 amino acids. The germline V gene encodes CDR1 SGHNT and CDR2 YYREEE (reference sequence). The CDR3 region is CASSTWESYEQYF. In DNA form, the CDR3 reads TGTGCCAGCAGCACCTGGGAGTCCTACGAGCAGTACTTC.

On this clonotype: The CDR3 end shows no conserved phenylalanine or tryptophan, and so a read error is likely. The DNA is left out, because the CDR3 cannot be placed on it with certainty; the CDR3 is given as TCRdb lists it. The gene calls are TRBV5-1 and TRBJ2-1; the table names TRBD2, a call not compared with the DNA. Germline V lookup: CDR1 SGHRS, CDR2 YFSETQ. The CDR3 adds up to 15 amino acids, both ends counted. The CDR3 sequence is CERRLVSGSKDEKLL.

This clonotype counts as medium-sized. This sequence joins TRBV7-8 and TRBJ2-7, with D tentatively TRBD2 (5 bases). Germline CDR1 is SGHVS and CDR2 is FQNEAQ. V gave up 5 bases and J gave up 4 bases, with 12 bases separating them. This CDR3 spans 13 amino acids. The CDR3 sequence: CASSKSGNYEQYF. The CDR3 DNA sequence: TGTGCCAGCAGCAAATCCGGGAATTACGAGCAGTACTTC.

In its sample, this clonotype is medium-sized. The rearrangement links TRBV24-1 to TRBJ1-3; D uncertain. This CDR3 has 12 amino acids. V lost 9 bases and J lost 1, with 6 bases in between. From germline, CDR1 is KGHDR and CDR2 SFDVKD. DNA for the CDR3: TGTGCCACCGAAGGTTCTGGAAACACCATATATTTT. Translating gives CATEGSGNTIYF.

By its share, this clonotype is medium-sized. This sequence joins TRBV20-1 and TRBJ2-3; D possibly corresponds to TRBD1 (5 bases). The V gene's germline CDR1 is DFQATT and CDR2 SNEGSKA (reference sequence). The length of the CDR3 is 13 residues. The V gene lost 3 bases and the J gene lost 0 bases, with 7 bases spanning the gap. CDR3 residues: CSASPGSTDTQYF. The CDR3 nucleotides read TGCAGTGCTAGTCCAGGGAGCACAGATACGCAGTATTTT.

The sample holds many counts of this clonotype. V is TRBV6-5 and J is TRBJ1-2; the D is unclear. The V end lost 4 bases, the J end lost 4 bases, and 10 bases lay between the germline ends. From germline, CDR1 is MNHEY and CDR2 SVGAGI. The CDR3 extends over 13 amino acids. The CDR3 DNA sequence: TGTGCCAGCAGTTCCGGCACCCGCTATGGCTACACCTTC. It encodes CASSSGTRYGYTF.

This clonotype was recorded many times. Here the CDR3 DNA reads TGTGCCAGCAGCTTGGAGGACTTCTACGAGCAGTACTTC. It specifies CASSLEDFYEQYF. The J gene is TRBJ2-7, the V gene TRBV7-8; perhaps TRBD2 as D (5 bases). The V gene's germline CDR1 is SGHVS and CDR2 FQNEAQ. The CDR3 is made up of 13 amino acids. Trimming cost V 3 bases and J 3 bases, with 9 bases left between them.

Relative to its sample, this clonotype is medium-sized. V gene TRBV7-8 combines with J gene TRBJ2-1, with D unclear. The CDR3 has 12 amino acids. The germline gives CDR1 SGHVS, CDR2 FQNEAQ. V was shortened by 2 bases and J by 10 bases, with 9 bases between the two germline ends. CDR3 protein: CASSLHPQEQFF. DNA for the CDR3: TGTGCCAGCAGCTTACACCCCCAGGAGCAGTTCTTC.

This clonotype is medium-sized (0.01 to 0.1%) in the sample. A junction end diverges from the germline sequence, so it may reflect a read error. The J gene is TRBJ2-1, the V gene TRBV7-2, with TRBD2 matching 8 bases. CDR1 is SGHTA and CDR2 is FQGNSA in the germline V gene. The CDR3 is 13 amino acids. The CDR3 is CATSGSSYNEQFF. CDR3 DNA sequence: TGTGCCACCAGCGGGAGCTCCTACAATGAGCAGTTCTTC. Combining the CDR3 with reference TRBV7-2 and TRBJ2-1 gives the whole variable domain GAGVSQSPSNKVTEKGKDVELRCDPISGHTALYWYRQSLGQGLEFLIYFQGNSAPDKSGLPSDRFSAERTGGSVSTLTIQRTQQEDSAVYLCATSGSSYNEQFFGPGTRLTVL.

This clonotype is classed as medium-sized. The chain couples TRBV2 to TRBJ2-2; D might be TRBD1 or TRBD2, each matching 5 bases. The CDR3 is made up of 13 amino acids. V lost 7 bases and J 6 bases, leaving 12 bases between the germline ends. Germline V gene sequence: CDR1 SNHLY, CDR2 FYNNEI. The CDR3 is CASTEGYPGELFF. Written as DNA, the CDR3 is TGTGCCAGCACTGAGGGGTATCCCGGGGAGCTGTTTTTT.

Only a few counts were recorded for this clonotype. This chain links TRBV7-3 with TRBJ2-1; D gene uncertain. Germline V gives CDR1 SGHTA, CDR2 FQGTGA. V dropped 3 bases and J dropped 4 bases, with 7 bases sitting between them. The CDR3 extends over 13 amino acids. The CDR3 region is CASSFSGYNEQFF. The CDR3 DNA is TGTGCCAGCAGCTTCTCCGGATACAATGAGCAGTTCTTC.

This clonotype occurred many times. This chain joins TRBV20-1 and TRBJ2-7; D is tentatively TRBD1 or TRBD2 (5 bases each). Germline loops: CDR1 DFQATT, CDR2 SNEGSKA (reference sequence). V lost 5 bases, J lost 3 bases, and 20 bases lay in between. There are 15 residues in the CDR3. The CDR3 DNA sequence: TGCAGTGCTTCCCCCTTTGGGGCGGGCCACTACGAGCAGTACTTC. Translation: CSASPFGAGHYEQYF.

This clonotype was recorded many times. The rearrangement links TRBV20-1 to TRBJ1-5; D ambiguous. This CDR3 comprises 16 residues. Germline V gives CDR1 DFQATT, CDR2 SNEGSKA (reference sequence). V lost 5 bases, J lost 0 bases, and 17 bases lay in between. In DNA, the CDR3 is TGCAGTGCTCAGGAAAGGGCGCCACATAGCAATCAGCCCCAGCATTTT. Its translation: CSAQERAPHSNQPQHF.

This clonotype was seen at least ten times. CDR3 DNA: TGCAGTGCTAGAAAAAGACCCACCGTCCCAGAGACCCAGTACTTC. Protein: CSARKRPTVPETQYF. This chain links TRBV20-1 with TRBJ2-5; D is unclear. The germline V gene encodes CDR1 DFQATT and CDR2 SNEGSKA (reference sequence). Deletions cut 2 bases from V and 4 bases from J, with 17 bases between. There are 15 residues in the CDR3.

The sample holds many counts of this clonotype. The chain recombines TRBV5-1 with TRBJ1-1, with unresolved D. The V gene lost 5 bases and the J gene lost 6 bases, with 11 bases spanning the gap. The CDR3 has 12 amino acids. The V gene's germline CDR1 is SGHRS and CDR2 YFSETQ. The CDR3 DNA sequence: TGCGCCAGCAGTGACGGGCTCCCTGAAGCTTTCTTT. It translates to CASSDGLPEAFF. The variable domain in full, completed from reference TRBV5-1 and TRBJ1-1, reads KAGVTQTPRYLIKTRGQQVTLSCSPISGHRSVSWYQQTPGQGLQFLFEYFSETQRNKGNFPGRFSGRQFSNSRSEMNVSTLELGDSALYLCASSDGLPEAFFGQGTRLTVV.

This clonotype was seen repeatedly, ten times or more. The chain employs TRBV12-3 or TRBV12-4 and TRBJ1-5; D is ambiguous. The CDR3 has 14 amino acids. Trimming left V 5 bases short and J 3 bases short, with 11 bases between. CDR3 amino acids: CASSIDDFNQPQHF. In DNA, the CDR3 is TGTGCCAGCAGTATCGATGACTTCAATCAGCCCCAGCATTTT.

There are many counts of this clonotype. This chain connects TRBV6-5 to TRBJ2-7; tentatively, D is TRBD2 (7 bases). The CDR3 sequence is 14 residues long. Germline V lookup: CDR1 MNHEY, CDR2 SVGAGI. Trimming removed 7 bases at V and 2 bases at J, with 15 bases between. The CDR3 sequence: CASMGKGGTYEQYF. CDR3 DNA: TGTGCCAGCATGGGGAAGGGGGGGACCTACGAGCAGTACTTC.

The chain has TRBV5-1 and TRBJ2-6; 10 positions match TRBD2. There are 18 residues in the CDR3. V shed 2 bases, J shed 2 bases, and the junction held 7 bases outside the gene matches. Germline V gene lookup returns CDR1 SGHRS and CDR2 YFSETQ. The CDR3 protein is CASSFLAGVRAGANVLTF. DNA of the CDR3: TGCGCCAGCAGCTTCCTAGCGGGAGTTAGAGCTGGGGCCAACGTCCTGACTTTC. Full variable domain (missing parts from reference TRBV5-1 and TRBJ2-6): KAGVTQTPRYLIKTRGQQVTLSCSPISGHRSVSWYQQTPGQGLQFLFEYFSETQRNKGNFPGRFSGRQFSNSRSEMNVSTLELGDSALYLCASSFLAGVRAGANVLTFGAGSRLTVL.

This clonotype was recorded many times. The V call is TRBV10-1, the J call TRBJ1-1; no clear D gene. The CDR3 runs to 13 residues. Germline CDR1 is WNHNN and CDR2 is SYGVQD (reference sequence). The ends were cut back, 0 bases at V and 7 bases at J, with 9 bases in the middle. This CDR3 reads CASSESRAGEAFF. CDR3 sequence (DNA): TGCGCCAGCAGTGAGTCTAGGGCTGGTGAAGCTTTCTTT.

This clonotype appeared many times. The CDR3 DNA sequence: TGTGCCAGCAGCCTCTGGACAGGGGAAACTGAAGCTTTCTTT. This translates into CASSLWTGETEAFF. The chain has TRBV7-9 and TRBJ1-1; 9 positions agree with TRBD1. This CDR3 region has 14 residues. Trimming took 5 bases from V and 5 from J; bases not matched to a gene: 6. Germline lookup yields CDR1 SEHNR and CDR2 FQNEAQ (reference sequence).

By share, this clonotype counts as medium-sized (0.01 to 0.1%). In DNA, the CDR3 is TGTGCCAGCAGCGGACAGCTCTACAATGAGCAGTTCTTC. This gives the protein CASSGQLYNEQFF. This chain joins TRBV28 and TRBJ2-1; D is possibly TRBD1 (6 bases). This CDR3 is 13 amino acids long. The V and J ends lost 6 bases and 3 bases respectively, with 9 bases between them. Germline V lookup: CDR1 MDHEN, CDR2 SYDVKM. Drawing the rest from reference TRBV28 and TRBJ2-1, the complete variable domain is DVKVTQSSRYLVKRTGEKVFLECVQDMDHENMFWYRQDPGLGLRLIYFSYDVKMKEKGDIPEGYSVSREKKERFSLILESASTNQTSMYLCASSGQLYNEQFFGPGTRLTVL.

J is TRBJ2-7 and V is TRBV10-2; D is possibly TRBD2 (6 bases). The V end was cut by 2 bases, the J end by 2 bases, with 10 bases between. Per the germline V gene, CDR1 is WSHSY and CDR2 is SAAADI. The CDR3 extends over 14 amino acids. The CDR3 nucleotides are TGCGCCAGCAGTGAGAGGCGGGATCCCTACGAGCAGTACTTC. Protein product: CASSERRDPYEQYF.

This clonotype was counted many times. V usage is TRBV15 and J usage is TRBJ2-5; either TRBD1 or TRBD2 may fit D (6 bases each). Germline V gene lookup returns CDR1 LNHNV and CDR2 YYDKDF (reference sequence). V gave up 0 bases and J gave up 4 bases, with 9 bases separating them. CDR3 length equals 14 residues. CDR3 loop: CATSRDRGPETQYF. The DNA for the CDR3 is TGTGCCACCAGCAGAGATCGGGGGCCAGAGACCCAGTACTTC. The full variable domain, completed using reference TRBV15 and TRBJ2-5, is DAMVIQNPRYQVTQFGKPVTLSCSQTLNHNVMYWYQQKSSQAPKLLFHYYDKDFNNEADTPDNFQSRRPNTSFCFLDIRSPGLGDTAMYLCATSRDRGPETQYFGPGTRLLVL.

In its sample, this clonotype was seen many times. This rearrangement joins TRBV27 to TRBJ2-3, with 8 bases fitting TRBD1. This CDR3 is 16 amino acids long. Germline V gives CDR1 MNHEY, CDR2 SMNVEV (reference sequence). V gave up 4 bases and J gave up 1 base; unmatched junction bases: 7. The CDR3 region has the DNA TGTGCCAGCAGTTCCCCCCGGACAGGGCGCACAGATACGCAGTATTTT. Translation: CASSSPRTGRTDTQYF.

This clonotype was recorded many times. The chain has TRBV6-6 and TRBJ1-5; 7 bases line up with TRBD1. Germline assignment: CDR1 MNHNY and CDR2 SVGAGI (reference sequence). This CDR3 spans 14 amino acids. V shed 4 bases and J 3 bases; nucleotides not matched to a gene: 3. CDR3 nucleotide sequence: TGTGCCAGCAGTTGGACAGGCGCCAATCAGCCCCAGCATTTT. It is translated as CASSWTGANQPQHF.

This clonotype was counted many times. The chain uses TRBV3-1 and TRBJ2-3; D is perhaps TRBD2 (7 bases). Trimming left V 4 bases short and J 5 bases short, with 19 bases between. The CDR3 runs 16 residues. Germline assignment: CDR1 LGHDT and CDR2 YNNKEL (reference sequence). The CDR3 here is CASSLPLEGGGDTQYF. CDR3 in DNA: TGTGCCAGCAGCCTCCCCTTGGAGGGAGGGGGAGATACGCAGTATTTT.

The chain couples TRBV2 to TRBJ2-2; tentative D call: TRBD2 (5 bases). This CDR3 contains 14 residues. CDR1 SNHLY and CDR2 FYNNEI come from the germline V gene. Between the trimmed V and J ends, which lost 5 bases and 3 bases, there was a span of 10 bases. The CDR3 bases are TGTGCCAGCAGTAAAGAGGGTGACACCGGGGAGCTGTTTTTT. Its protein is CASSKEGDTGELFF. Using reference TRBV2 and TRBJ2-2 for the parts outside the CDR3, the full variable domain is EPEVTQTPSHQVTQMGQEVILRCVPISNHLYFYWYRQILGQKVEFLVSFYNNEISEKSEIFDDQFSVERPDGSNFTLKIRSTKLEDSAMYFCASSKEGDTGELFFGEGSRLTVL.

In its sample, this clonotype was seen a few times. This CDR3 is CASSLQGNTQYF. The CDR3 nucleotides are TGTGCCAGCAGCTTGCAGGGAAATACGCAGTATTTT. This chain joins TRBV5-4 and TRBJ2-3; possible D gene TRBD1, 5 bases. V was shortened by 1 base and J by 7 bases, with 7 bases between the two germline ends. The CDR3 length is 12 residues. From germline, CDR1 is SGHNT and CDR2 YYREEE (reference sequence).